The 29 T cell receptor beta chains given below trace back to one sample, sequenced in a study of technical replicates of blood from a few donors. The assay was immunoSEQ multiplex PCR, and TCRdb's table has in-frame clones only and misses some. The table lists around 84,000 clones, 85% to 95% of them singletons, with around 0.25% in the top ten. The sample taken for sequencing was T cells isolated from PBMCs. These receptors all come from a human donor in good health.

The rearrangement joins TRBV6-1 to TRBJ1-3, with 7 bases identical to TRBD1. The CDR3 length is 14 residues. The trim removed 8 bases at V and 3 bases at J, leaving 7 bases unmatched. CDR1 is MNHNS, CDR2 SASEGT, per germline. The CDR3 DNA reads TGTGCCAGCGACGGGACAGAGAGTGGAAACACCATATATTTT. It codes for CASDGTESGNTIYF.

The chain combines TRBV6-5 with TRBJ1-1; 8 bases align to TRBD1. Unmatched junction bases numbered 7, after V lost 2 bases and J lost 5 bases. This CDR3 contains 15 residues. Germline CDR1 MNHEY, CDR2 SVGAGI. This CDR3 reads CASSYQGQVKTEAFF. The CDR3 bases are TGTGCCAGCAGTTACCAGGGACAGGTAAAAACTGAAGCTTTCTTT.

The J gene is TRBJ1-2, the V gene TRBV7-6; D not resolved. Trimming removed 1 base from V and 7 bases from J, with 19 bases in between. CDR1 and CDR2 from the germline V gene are SGHVS and FNYEAQ. This CDR3 is built from 16 residues. As DNA, the CDR3 is TGTGCCAGCAGCTTAGGATTAAGCGGAATCCCCAGTGGCTACACCTTC. Protein: CASSLGLSGIPSGYTF.

V is TRBV28 and J is TRBJ1-1; no clear D gene. CDR3 length: 13 amino acids. Trimming took 5 bases from V and 1 from J, leaving 8 bases between them. Germline CDR1 MDHEN, CDR2 SYDVKM. DNA of the CDR3: TGTGCCAGCAGTAAGAGACAGAACACTGAAGCTTTCTTT. Protein: CASSKRQNTEAFF. Filled out from reference TRBV28 and TRBJ1-1, the complete variable domain reads DVKVTQSSRYLVKRTGEKVFLECVQDMDHENMFWYRQDPGLGLRLIYFSYDVKMKEKGDIPEGYSVSREKKERFSLILESASTNQTSMYLCASSKRQNTEAFFGQGTRLTVV.

The chain is built from TRBV5-8 and TRBJ1-4; D is perhaps TRBD1 (6 bases). Germline V gene sequence: CDR1 SGHTS, CDR2 YDEGEE. The CDR3 totals 14 residues. V was pared by 3 bases and J by 8 bases, with 14 bases between. CDR3 sequence reads: CASSSYRASEKLFF. The CDR3 coding sequence is TGTGCCAGCAGCTCGTACAGGGCGTCCGAAAAACTGTTTTTT. Full variable domain (outside the CDR3, taken from reference TRBV5-8 and TRBJ1-4): EAGVTQSPTHLIKTRGQQATLRCSPISGHTSVYWYQQALGLGLQFLLWYDEGEERNRGNFPPRFSGRQFPNYSSELNVNALELEDSALYLCASSSYRASEKLFFGSGTQLSVL.

The chain joins TRBV29-1 to TRBJ2-7; 10 bases line up with TRBD2. V dropped 6 bases and J dropped 3; count of bases not matched to a gene: 5. The CDR3 contains 13 residues. From germline, CDR1 is SQVTM and CDR2 ANQGSEA. This CDR3 reads CSVKAGGFYEQYF. The CDR3 DNA is TGCAGCGTGAAAGCGGGAGGGTTCTACGAGCAGTACTTC.

This chain links TRBV11-2 with TRBJ1-1; tentative D call: TRBD1 (5 bases). This CDR3 has 17 residues. The V end was cut by 6 bases, the J end by 0 bases, with 20 bases between. CDR1 is SGHAT and CDR2 is FQNNGV in the germline V gene. The CDR3 loop is CASSSRRGLEMNTEAFF. The CDR3, as DNA: TGTGCCAGCAGTAGCAGGAGGGGACTCGAAATGAACACTGAAGCTTTCTTT.

The V gene is TRBV28, the J gene TRBJ2-7, with TRBD1 identical over 8 bases. After removal of 3 bases from V and 5 bases from J, the junction contained 12 bases not matched to a gene. The V gene's germline CDR1 is MDHEN and CDR2 SYDVKM. The CDR3 loop spans 16 amino acids. CDR3 sequence (DNA): TGTGCCAGCAGTTTGGGTTGGCGACAGGGGAGACACGAGCAGTACTTC. It yields the protein CASSLGWRQGRHEQYF.

V usage is TRBV6-5 and J usage is TRBJ2-1; 10 bases match TRBD1. V trimming: 0 bases; J trimming: 7 bases; junction bases outside the gene matches: 6. The CDR3 is 16 amino acids. The germline V gene has CDR1 MNHEY and CDR2 SVGAGI. CDR3 residues: CASSYSRTGGSNEQFF. CDR3 coding DNA: TGTGCCAGCAGTTACTCCCGGACAGGGGGTTCGAATGAGCAGTTCTTC.

The chain links TRBV27 to TRBJ2-5; 7 nucleotides align to TRBD1. The CDR3 totals 14 residues. V trimming: 5 bases; J trimming: 4 bases; junction bases outside the gene matches: 7. Germline CDR1 reads MNHEY; CDR2 reads SMNVEV (reference sequence). The CDR3 loop is CASSPRQGLETQYF. The CDR3 DNA reads as TGTGCCAGCAGTCCCCGACAGGGTTTAGAGACCCAGTACTTC.

The gene calls are TRBV4-1 and TRBJ2-1, with unresolved D. Germline CDR1 MGHRA, CDR2 YSYEKL. This CDR3 is built from 15 residues. The ends were cut back, 0 bases at V and 2 bases at J, with 8 bases in the middle. CDR3 sequence reads: CASSQDLVTYNEQFF. The CDR3 region has the DNA TGCGCCAGCAGCCAAGATCTAGTAACCTACAATGAGCAGTTCTTC.

This chain joins TRBV4-1 and TRBJ2-3; 8 bases map to TRBD2. This CDR3 is 17 amino acids long. J lost 0 bases, V lost 4 bases, and 9 bases had no gene match. Germline CDR1 is MGHRA and CDR2 is YSYEKL. CDR3 sequence: CASSPARGGRSTDTQYF. The DNA for the CDR3 is TGCGCCAGCAGCCCAGCAAGGGGCGGGAGGAGCACAGATACGCAGTATTTT.

This sequence joins TRBV28 and TRBJ2-7; D is unclear. V lost 5 bases to trimming and J lost 3 bases, with 8 bases between them. The CDR3 covers 12 residues. Germline V gene lookup returns CDR1 MDHEN and CDR2 SYDVKM. The CDR3 DNA is TGTGCCAGCAGTCCTGGCGGCTACGAGCAGTACTTC. Protein sequence: CASSPGGYEQYF.

The V call is TRBV5-1, the J call TRBJ2-2; D not certain. The CDR3 is 17 amino acids. The V end was cut by 0 bases, the J end by 4 bases, with 16 bases between. Germline V gene lookup returns CDR1 SGHRS and CDR2 YFSETQ. CDR3 DNA sequence: TGCGCCAGCAGCTTGGCCGGTAGCCGTCTTTTCACCGGGGAGCTGTTTTTT. Amino acid sequence: CASSLAGSRLFTGELFF.

The CDR3 bases are TGCGCCAGCAGCTTGCAGGAGGACACTGAAGCTTTCTTT. It yields the protein CASSLQEDTEAFF. The V and J genes are TRBV5-1 and TRBJ1-1; D call uncertain. From germline, CDR1 is SGHRS and CDR2 YFSETQ. V lost 1 base and J 3 bases, leaving 7 bases between the germline ends. The CDR3 is 13 amino acids.

This chain links TRBV5-1 with TRBJ1-2, with D unresolved. Between the trimmed V and J ends, which lost 7 bases and 9 bases, there was a span of 22 bases. The CDR3 covers 14 residues. Germline V CDR1 and CDR2: SGHRS, YFSETQ. The CDR3: CASGLTEDYGSYTF. The CDR3 DNA reads TGCGCCAGCGGCCTAACTGAGGACTATGGTAGCTACACCTTC.

The chain links TRBV2 to TRBJ2-7, with 13 bases that match TRBD2. J lost 3 bases, V lost 10 bases, and 12 bases had no gene match. The length of the CDR3 is 16 residues. The germline gives CDR1 SNHLY, CDR2 FYNNEI. The CDR3 DNA follows: TGTGCCATTCTAATAACTAGCGGGAGGGTAAACTACGAGCAGTACTTC. It yields the protein CAILITSGRVNYEQYF.

This chain joins TRBV5-1 and TRBJ2-7; D is possibly TRBD2 (5 bases). This CDR3 has 15 residues. With 2 bases removed from V and 0 bases from J, the gap between germline ends came to 12 bases. CDR1 and CDR2 (germline): SGHRS, YFSETQ. CDR3 amino acids: CASSFQRNFSYEQYF. The CDR3 DNA reads TGCGCCAGCAGCTTTCAGCGGAACTTCTCCTACGAGCAGTACTTC. The entire variable domain, with the rest obtained from reference TRBV5-1 and TRBJ2-7, is as follows: KAGVTQTPRYLIKTRGQQVTLSCSPISGHRSVSWYQQTPGQGLQFLFEYFSETQRNKGNFPGRFSGRQFSNSRSEMNVSTLELGDSALYLCASSFQRNFSYEQYFGPGTRLTVT.

The V gene is TRBV4-1, the J gene TRBJ1-1; tentatively, D is TRBD1 (6 bases). This CDR3 contains 16 residues. V was cut by 3 bases and J by 5 bases, with 19 bases left in between. The germline V gene has CDR1 MGHRA and CDR2 YSYEKL. CDR3 nucleotide sequence: TGCGCCAGCAGCCACCCCGAGCGGGGGCGCGGAACTGAAGCTTTCTTT. It encodes CASSHPERGRGTEAFF.

The chain is built from TRBV4-1 and TRBJ2-3, with 9 bases that match TRBD1. Germline V CDR1 and CDR2: MGHRA, YSYEKL. There are 17 residues in the CDR3. Trimming took 7 bases from V and 4 from J; bases not matched to a gene: 15. In nucleotides, the CDR3 is TGCGCCAGCACCGACTCCGGAGTGGACAGGGGCGCAGATACGCAGTATTTT. It encodes CASTDSGVDRGADTQYF.

This clone occurred once. The rearrangement links TRBV7-9 to TRBJ1-4; 7 bases line up with TRBD1. Trimming took 4 bases from V and 5 from J; bases not matched to a gene: 7. The CDR3 runs to 15 residues. Germline-derived CDR1 and CDR2 are SEHNR and FQNEAQ (reference sequence). CDR3 sequence: CASSSQGGRNEKLFF. The CDR3, as DNA: TGTGCCAGCAGCTCCCAAGGGGGCAGAAATGAAAAACTGTTTTTT. Complete variable domain (other parts from reference TRBV7-9 and TRBJ1-4): DTGVSQNPRHKITKRGQNVTFRCDPISEHNRLYWYRQTLGQGPEFLTYFQNEAQLEKSRLLSDRFSAERPKGSFSTLEIQRTEQGDSAMYLCASSSQGGRNEKLFFGSGTQLSVL.

J is TRBJ1-2 and V is TRBV7-9; 7 bases align to TRBD1. Trimming cost V 4 bases and J 4 bases; bases outside gene matches: 18. CDR1 and CDR2 (germline): SEHNR, FQNEAQ (reference sequence). The CDR3 length is 18 residues. The CDR3 sequence: CASSSRPGTEPPSYGYTF. The CDR3 bases are TGTGCCAGCAGCTCTCGTCCCGGGACAGAGCCTCCTTCCTATGGCTACACCTTC.

This clone was detected once. This chain connects TRBV7-9 to TRBJ1-4; D perhaps matches TRBD1 (5 bases). Between the trimmed V and J ends, which lost 4 bases and 8 bases, there was a span of 8 bases. The CDR3 length is 12 residues. Per germline, CDR1 SEHNR and CDR2 FQNEAQ (reference sequence). CDR3 bases: TGTGCCAGCAGCTCTGGGGCGGAAAAACTGTTTTTT. This translates into CASSSGAEKLFF.

This clone was detected a few times. V usage is TRBV4-1 and J usage is TRBJ1-1, with D possibly matching TRBD1 (5 bases). CDR1 is MGHRA and CDR2 is YSYEKL in the germline V gene. The V and J ends lost 1 base and 1 base respectively, with 13 bases between them. The CDR3 covers 16 residues. The DNA of the CDR3 is TGCGCCAGCAGCCAAGGGATGGGGGGAAGGAACACTGAAGCTTTCTTT. Translating gives CASSQGMGGRNTEAFF.

This clone was observed a single time. This chain links TRBV18 with TRBJ2-7, with D possibly being TRBD2 (5 bases). The CDR3 loop spans 15 amino acids. Germline V lookup: CDR1 KGHSH, CDR2 LQKENI. The ends were cut back, 6 bases at V and 1 base at J, with 16 bases in the middle. The CDR3 nucleotides read TGTGCCAGCTCGTCCTCCGCGGGTAGGTCCTACGAGCAGTACTTC. This sequence encodes CASSSSAGRSYEQYF.

J is TRBJ2-3 and V is TRBV9; 11 bases are shared with TRBD2. This CDR3 region has 15 residues. CDR1 SGDLS and CDR2 YYNGEE come from the germline V gene. The junction had 3 bases not matched to a gene; V was cut back by 4 bases and J by 2 bases. In DNA, the CDR3 is TGTGCCAGCAGCACTAGCGGGGGCTACACAGATACGCAGTATTTT. It is translated as CASSTSGGYTDTQYF. The entire variable domain, with the rest obtained from reference TRBV9 and TRBJ2-3, is as follows: DSGVTQTPKHLITATGQRVTLRCSPRSGDLSVYWYQQSLDQGLQFLIQYYNGEERAKGNILERFSAQQFPDLHSELNLSSLELGDSALYFCASSTSGGYTDTQYFGPGTRLTVL.

The V call is TRBV7-9, the J call TRBJ2-7; a possible D gene is TRBD1 (5 bases). There are 11 residues in the CDR3. Trimming removed 5 bases from V and 3 bases from J, with 5 bases in between. Germline lookup yields CDR1 SEHNR and CDR2 FQNEAQ (reference sequence). The CDR3 region is CASSDSYEQYF. Written as DNA, the CDR3 is TGTGCCAGCAGCGACAGCTACGAGCAGTACTTC.

The chain combines TRBV10-1 with TRBJ2-7, with 10 bases fitting TRBD1. The length of the CDR3 is 17 residues. Germline CDR1 is WNHNN and CDR2 is SYGVQD (reference sequence). Trimming cost V 1 base and J 4 bases; bases outside gene matches: 10. CDR3 nucleotides: TGCGCCAGCAGTGAGTTCCTCTCGGGACAGGGGTCTTACGAGCAGTACTTC. This codes for CASSEFLSGQGSYEQYF.

In this sample, this clone turned up once. J is TRBJ1-5 and V is TRBV4-1, with 8 bases lining up with TRBD1. Germline assignment: CDR1 MGHRA and CDR2 YSYEKL. The V and J ends lost 4 bases and 6 bases, in that order; junction bases with no gene match: 14. The CDR3 consists of 17 residues. The CDR3 nucleotides are TGCGCCAGCAGCCGGGGACCTGGACAGGGAAAGGCTCAGCCCCAGCATTTT. Translated: CASSRGPGQGKAQPQHF.